This T cell receptor beta chain is drawn from a study of blood T cell repertoires in COVID-19. Overall study: The cDNA or gDNA used as material had been derived from T cells, B-cell-depleted T cells, or PBMCs.

Across about two dozen US areas, participants ranged in age from roughly 18 to 89 years. Two consecutive negative NP/OP PCR tests, clearance, or resolved symptoms defined Cohort 3 recovery. Germline V gene sequence: CDR1 SGHTA, CDR2 FQGNSA. The CDR3 contains 18 residues. J gave up 4 bases and V 2 bases, and 10 bases lay outside the gene matches. Original analysis: Amplification of reference gene primers provided the estimated nucleated cell counts. Measured with immunoSEQ multiplex PCR; TCRdb has only the in-frame clones, and not every one. V and J calls and clone size follow that table, whereas D and trimming were derived from the DNA. The sample yields around 480,000 clones, roughly 87% seen once.

This sequence originates from a woman aged 18-35 years who had recovered from COVID-19. The rearrangement uses TRBV7-2 and TRBJ2-3; 12 bases align to TRBD2. Sequencing was carried out using PBMCs or T cells enriched from blood (not recorded which). The CDR3 spells CASSLSVRGTSGSDTQYF. The CDR3, as DNA: TGTGCCAGCAGCTTATCTGTAAGGGGGACTAGCGGGTCAGATACGCAGTATTTT.